This T cell receptor (beta chain) was sequenced in a study of T cells expressing NK-cell markers. Broader study findings: Clones of NKG2C+ T cells that had expanded were of unclear HCMV specificity.

TCRdb reprocessed the 5' RACE reads and reports one entry per CDR3 protein, with no DNA. This sample's table reports about 410,000 distinct CDR3 sequences. Regarding this clonotype: As yet, its antigen is unknown.

The sequenced sample was blood T cells: a sorted CD56 or NKG2C T cell subset, CD4+ or CD8+ T cells, or bulk PBMC T cells (not recorded which). The clonotype was recovered from a woman aged 50 to 60 in good health.

The CDR3 loop is CASSFGDGNQPQHF. The chain joins TRBV7-9 to TRBJ1-5. CDR1 SEHNR and CDR2 FQNEAQ come from the germline V gene (reference sequence). The CDR3 extends over 14 amino acids.